This paragraph covers one T cell receptor (beta chain) sequence. Its target is unknown. This specimen comes from a study of cytomegalovirus exposure and HLA in healthy donors. Study conclusions and caveats: Association of a missense DCLRE1C variant with TCR beta V- and J-gene trimming was reported in a later analysis. Common viral pathogens (according to a later analysis) appeared linked to several of the most significant clusters.

The CDR3 length is 12 residues. V lost 0 bases to trimming and J lost 8 bases, with 8 bases between them. Germline V gene sequence: CDR1 SGHRS, CDR2 YFSETQ. The primer mix had 60 Vbeta and 13 Jbeta primers. Libraries were prepared by immunoSEQ multiplex PCR; TCRdb keeps only in-frame clonotypes and omits some of them. This sample yields about 70,000 clones, of which 75% to 90% are seen a single time; 2% belongs to the top ten. The rearrangement links TRBV5-1 to TRBJ1-2, with unresolved D. Sequencing was carried out using PBMCs. The TCR originated in a young woman in good health and CMV-seronegative. In DNA form, the CDR3 reads TGCGCCAGCAGCTTGGAACGTCGGGGCTACACCTTC. Its translation: CASSLERRGYTF.